The sequence of this TCR beta chain was determined in a study of T cell responses to AZD1222 COVID-19 vaccine. The germline V and J ends were trimmed by 5 bases and 5 bases, with 9 bases remaining between them. Looked up from germline, CDR1 is MDHEN and CDR2 is SYDVKM. CDR3 size: 13 residues. Here immunoSEQ multiplex PCR was the method, and the copy in TCRdb shows in-frame clones only, minus some. Of about 150,000 clones in the sample, 90% to 95% were seen once. This sequence joins TRBV28 and TRBJ2-2, with a possible D match to TRBD1 (6 bases). This specimen was peripheral blood, taken 28 days after the second AZD1222 dose. The TCR sequence derives from an adult who received the AZD1222 COVID-19 vaccine. CDR3 sequence reads: CASSPTGTGELFF. In DNA, the CDR3 is TGTGCCAGCAGTCCCACAGGGACCGGGGAGCTGTTTTTT.